The 18 T cell receptor beta chains below all came from one sample that was sequenced in a study of blood T cell repertoires in COVID-19. Measured with immunoSEQ multiplex PCR; TCRdb has only the in-frame clones, and not every one. The sample holds 200,000 to 250,000 clones, about 84% seen once. The sequencing input was peripheral blood. The receptors derive from a man at least 80 years old with acute or convalescent COVID-19.

This clone appeared once. This chain links TRBV28 with TRBJ1-2; TRBD1 is a possible D gene (5 bases). The germline V gene encodes CDR1 MDHEN and CDR2 SYDVKM. V was cut by 1 base and J by 9 bases, with 12 bases left in between. The CDR3 has 13 residues. CDR3 in DNA: TGTGCCAGCAGTTTATATCAGGGTTCTAGCTACACCTTC. Translation: CASSLYQGSSYTF.

The V gene is TRBV6-6, the J gene TRBJ1-1, with D perhaps TRBD1 (5 bases). The V end lost 0 bases, the J end lost 6 bases, and 11 bases lay between the germline ends. Germline CDR1 MNHNY, CDR2 SVGAGI (reference sequence). The CDR3 is made up of 14 amino acids. In DNA, the CDR3 is TGTGCCAGCAGTTACTCAAGGGGAGGGGCTGAAGCTTTCTTT. Residues: CASSYSRGGAEAFF.

The gene calls are TRBV14 and TRBJ1-4; D is ambiguous. The CDR3 length is 13 residues. Germline V gives CDR1 SGHDN, CDR2 FVKESK. Trimming shortened V by 0 bases and J by 10 bases, and 9 bases separated the two germline ends. The CDR3 reads CASSQDLLGKLFF. In nucleotides, the CDR3 is TGTGCCAGCAGCCAAGATCTTCTAGGAAAACTGTTTTTT.

The V gene is TRBV7-6, the J gene TRBJ2-7, with D maybe TRBD1 (6 bases). This CDR3 spans 16 amino acids. V was cut by 5 bases and J by 0 bases, with 17 bases left in between. Looked up from germline, CDR1 is SGHVS and CDR2 is FNYEAQ. The CDR3 loop is CASSLGDTSFSYEQYF. CDR3 in DNA: TGTGCCAGCAGCCTGGGGGACACCAGCTTCTCCTACGAGCAGTACTTC.

J is TRBJ2-7 and V is TRBV12-3 or TRBV12-4; D not certain. The ends were cut back, 7 bases at V and 2 bases at J, with 12 bases in the middle. The CDR3 consists of 13 residues. The CDR3 loop reads CASTPTPPYEQYF. Here the CDR3 DNA reads TGTGCCAGCACCCCCACTCCTCCCTACGAGCAGTACTTC.

The chain links TRBV2 to TRBJ1-2, with 11 bases aligning to TRBD1. The J segment lost 8 bases and the V segment lost 4 bases, leaving 6 bases of the junction unmatched. The CDR3 runs 14 residues. From germline, CDR1 is SNHLY and CDR2 FYNNEI. CDR3 DNA: TGTGCCAGCAGTGCTGCGGACAGGGGGCCCGGCTACACCTTC. Translation: CASSAADRGPGYTF.

V usage is TRBV6-1 and J usage is TRBJ1-3; 7 nucleotides agree with TRBD1. After removal of 3 bases from V and 1 base from J, the junction contained 6 bases not matched to a gene. Germline V gene data show CDR1 as MNHNS and CDR2 as SASEGT. The CDR3 runs to 16 residues. CDR3: CASSERDRVSGNTIYF. The CDR3 bases are TGTGCCAGCAGTGAGCGGGACAGAGTTTCTGGAAACACCATATATTTT.

The rearrangement uses TRBV19 and TRBJ2-1; D not certain. This CDR3 is 15 amino acids long. CDR1 is LNHDA and CDR2 is SQIVND in the germline V gene (reference sequence). Between the trimmed V and J ends, which lost 7 bases and 0 bases, there was a span of 13 bases. CDR3 amino acids: CASTPHSSSYNEQFF. CDR3 coding DNA: TGTGCCAGTACCCCCCACAGCAGCTCCTACAATGAGCAGTTCTTC.

The rearrangement links TRBV2 to TRBJ1-1; D is undetermined. The CDR3 is 14 amino acids. Germline V gene lookup returns CDR1 SNHLY and CDR2 FYNNEI. The V end lost 3 bases, the J end lost 2 bases, and 10 bases lay between the germline ends. The CDR3 DNA reads TGTGCCAGCAGTGACGGAGGCAGCAACACTGAAGCTTTCTTT. The encoded protein is CASSDGGSNTEAFF.

This sequence joins TRBV5-1 and TRBJ1-2, with TRBD1 matching over 8 bases. Germline values: CDR1 SGHRS, CDR2 YFSETQ. This CDR3 contains 16 residues. With V trimmed by 0 bases and J by 2 bases, 6 bases remained unmatched. In DNA form, the CDR3 reads TGCGCCAGCAGCTTGGCCGGACAGGGTGAGAACTATGGCTACACCTTC. Translated: CASSLAGQGENYGYTF.

The rearrangement uses TRBV9 and TRBJ2-1, with 13 bases lining up with TRBD2. Germline trimming cut 4 bases from V and 10 bases from J; bases unmatched to any gene: 5. This CDR3 has 14 amino acids. The V gene's germline CDR1 is SGDLS and CDR2 YYNGEE. CDR3 in DNA: TGTGCCAGCAGCCCAAGACTAGCGGGAGGCGAGCAGTTCTTC. Translated: CASSPRLAGGEQFF.

The chain uses TRBV9 and TRBJ1-5; D call uncertain. Germline CDR1 reads SGDLS; CDR2 reads YYNGEE. The CDR3 runs 15 residues. Trimming left V 0 bases short and J 0 bases short, with 7 bases between. This CDR3 reads CASSVDPYSNQPQHF. CDR3 DNA: TGTGCCAGCAGCGTAGACCCCTATAGCAATCAGCCCCAGCATTTT. The full variable domain, rest sourced from reference TRBV9 and TRBJ1-5, is DSGVTQTPKHLITATGQRVTLRCSPRSGDLSVYWYQQSLDQGLQFLIQYYNGEERAKGNILERFSAQQFPDLHSELNLSSLELGDSALYFCASSVDPYSNQPQHFGDGTRLSIL.

The chain recombines TRBV6-5 with TRBJ1-6, with TRBD1 matching over 8 bases. In germline, CDR1 is MNHEY, CDR2 SVGAGI. The CDR3 is made up of 13 amino acids. With 8 bases clipped from V and 5 bases from J, the junction kept 2 bases outside the gene matches. This CDR3 is CASATGDNSPLHF. CDR3 coding DNA: TGTGCCAGCGCGACAGGGGATAATTCACCCCTCCACTTT.

The genes are TRBV19 and TRBJ2-5; weak D call: TRBD2 (6 bases). Trimming cost V 6 bases and J 7 bases, with 21 bases left between them. Germline V gene sequence: CDR1 LNHDA, CDR2 SQIVND (reference sequence). The CDR3 is made up of 15 amino acids. The CDR3 region is CASSPSEGRRRTQYF. In nucleotides, the CDR3 is TGTGCCAGTAGCCCCTCGGAAGGGAGGCGACGGACCCAGTACTTC.

This clone was counted between two and nine times. J is TRBJ1-1 and V is TRBV6-2 or TRBV6-3, with D possibly matching TRBD1 (5 bases). Germline V lookup: CDR1 MNHEY, CDR2 SVGEGT. Trimming cost V 5 bases and J 7 bases, with 8 bases left between them. The CDR3 runs 11 residues. CDR3 region: CASSTGGEAFF. DNA for the CDR3: TGTGCCAGCAGTACCGGGGGTGAAGCTTTCTTT.

This chain uses TRBV2 with TRBJ1-1; no clear D gene. CDR1 and CDR2 (germline): SNHLY, FYNNEI. This CDR3 comprises 14 residues. V lost 6 bases to trimming and J lost 1 base, with 12 bases between them. The CDR3 is CASRAPRANTEAFF. The CDR3, as DNA: TGTGCCAGCAGAGCACCGAGGGCGAACACTGAAGCTTTCTTT.

The sample holds one count of this clone. This sequence joins TRBV7-8 and TRBJ2-7, with TRBD1 identical over 7 bases. The CDR3 is made up of 15 amino acids. The V segment lost 2 bases and the J segment 4 bases; nucleotides outside the gene matches: 8. CDR1 is SGHVS, CDR2 FQNEAQ, per germline. The CDR3 DNA reads as TGTGCCAGCAGCTTAACCCCGGGACAGAGTTACGAGCAGTACTTC. Its protein product is CASSLTPGQSYEQYF.

The chain links TRBV2 to TRBJ2-7; TRBD1 agrees at 8 bases. Germline V gene lookup returns CDR1 SNHLY and CDR2 FYNNEI. After removal of 2 bases from V and 2 bases from J, the junction contained 2 bases not matched to a gene. CDR3 size: 14 residues. The CDR3 DNA sequence: TGTGCCAGCAGTGAACCAGGGGGCCCCTACGAGCAGTACTTC. Translating gives CASSEPGGPYEQYF. Filled out from reference TRBV2 and TRBJ2-7, the complete variable domain reads EPEVTQTPSHQVTQMGQEVILRCVPISNHLYFYWYRQILGQKVEFLVSFYNNEISEKSEIFDDQFSVERPDGSNFTLKIRSTKLEDSAMYFCASSEPGGPYEQYFGPGTRLTVT.